This is a list of T cell receptor beta chains from one sample in a study of T cell changes during pregnancy in multiple sclerosis. Repertoires were generated with immunoSEQ multiplex PCR, while TCRdb's copy carries only in-frame clones and drops some. The sample carries around 75,000 clones, over 85% recorded once. This sample comprised CD4+ T cells from peripheral blood mononuclear cells, obtained after pregnancy. The receptor set was obtained from a female donor with multiple sclerosis, enrolled in a pregnancy study. The CDR3 runs from the conserved cysteine through the conserved F or W. A D gene is named only where the DNA matches it firmly. Not all rows give a size; the values are once, few, many and, for expanded clones, a class.

v_call	j_call	d_call	clone_size	cdr3_nt	cdr3_aa
TRBV27	TRBJ2-3	-	-	TGTGCCAGCAGTCCCCCGCAAACAGGGAGTAGTTCAGATACGCAGTATTTT	CASSPPQTGSSSDTQYF
TRBV7-3	TRBJ2-3	-	-	TGTGCCAGCAGCTATGGGGCGGCAGATACGCAGTATTTT	CASSYGAADTQYF
TRBV7-2	TRBJ2-1	-	-	TGTGCCAGCAGCTTAGAGGGAGGAATCTACAATGAGCAGTTCTTC	CASSLEGGIYNEQFF
TRBV9	TRBJ2-6	TRBD2	-	TGTGCCAGCAGCGTACTAGCGGGAGGAAACTCTGGGGCCAACGTCCTGACTTTC	CASSVLAGGNSGANVLTF
TRBV6-1	TRBJ1-2	-	once	TGTGCCAGCAGCCACGGACAGTATGGCTACACCTTC	CASSHGQYGYTF
TRBV5-1	TRBJ2-1	-	-	TGCGCCAGCAGCTGGGGCAGCACGGAGCAGTTCTTC	CASSWGSTEQFF
TRBV5-4	TRBJ2-7	-	-	TGTGCCAGCAGCCGGGACACAAACTCCTACGAGCAGTACTTC	CASSRDTNSYEQYF
TRBV28	TRBJ2-7	TRBD1	-	TGTGCCAGCATCTCCGGCGGACAGGGGATCTACGAGCAGTACTTC	CASISGGQGIYEQYF
TRBV7-3	TRBJ2-5	-	-	TGTGCCAGCAGCTTGGCGGGACCCCAAGAGACCCAGTACTTC	CASSLAGPQETQYF
TRBV7-3	TRBJ2-1	TRBD2	-	TGTGCCAGCAGCCCACTAGCGGGAGGCAATGAGCAGTTCTTC	CASSPLAGGNEQFF
TRBV19	TRBJ1-1	TRBD1	-	TGTGCCAGCAAGGGACAGGGGACGAAGGACACTGAAGCTTTCTTT	CASKGQGTKDTEAFF
TRBV6-6	TRBJ1-4	TRBD1	-	TGTGCCAGCAGCCCCGGACAGGGGGCTGGTGAAAAACTGTTTTTT	CASSPGQGAGEKLFF
TRBV28	TRBJ2-3	-	-	TGTGCCAGCAGCAGGGTCAGACGCCCAGATACGCAGTATTTT	CASSRVRRPDTQYF
TRBV27	TRBJ2-1	-	-	TGTGCCAGCAGTTTTATCACACCGAATGAGCAGTTCTTC	CASSFITPNEQFF
TRBV19	TRBJ2-2	TRBD1	-	TGTGCCAGTAAGCCAGCCGGGACAGGGAACACCGGGGAGCTGTTTTTT	CASKPAGTGNTGELFF
TRBV23-1	TRBJ2-1	TRBD1	-	TGCGCCAGCAACCCAAGCCGGGACAGGGACACAAATGAGCAGTTCTTC	CASNPSRDRDTNEQFF
TRBV28	TRBJ2-5	-	-	TGTGCCAGCAGCCCGGACAGAAACCAAGAGACCCAGTACTTC	CASSPDRNQETQYF
TRBV11-3	TRBJ2-7	TRBD1	-	TGTGCCAGCAGCTTAGGAGCGGGACAGGGAGCCGAGCAGTACTTC	CASSLGAGQGAEQYF
TRBV5-5	TRBJ2-6	-	-	TGTGCCAGCAGCTTGAAGGAGGGCAACGTCCTGACTTTC	CASSLKEGNVLTF
TRBV5-1	TRBJ2-7	TRBD2	-	TGCGCCAGCAGCTCGGGACTAGCGGGAGGTGAGACCTACGAGCAGTACTTC	CASSSGLAGGETYEQYF
TRBV5-1	TRBJ2-7	-	once	TGCGCCAGCAGCCCCGGTGTCATCTCCTACGAGCAGTACTTC	CASSPGVISYEQYF
TRBV27	TRBJ2-3	TRBD1	-	TGTGCCAGCAGTTTTAGGGGGACAGGGGTTCGCACAGATACGCAGTATTTT	CASSFRGTGVRTDTQYF
TRBV19	TRBJ2-3	-	-	TGTGCCAGTAAAATAGCCTTACCTAGCACAGATACGCAGTATTTT	CASKIALPSTDTQYF
TRBV7-2	TRBJ1-1	-	-	TGTGCCAGCAGCTTACTACAAGCTTTCTTT	CASSLLQAFF